This T cell receptor (beta chain) was found in a study of patients and donors after allogeneic stem cell transplantation (dated by TCRdb to about 2020). V drops 5 bases and J drops 6 bases, leaving 10 bases in between. Looking up the germline V gene yields CDR1 MNHEY and CDR2 SVGAGI. The CDR3 covers 12 residues, taking in both the cysteine and the phenylalanine. CDR3 DNA only is kept here, 36 bases in frame from base 1. As for this clonotype: Its target antigen remains unknown. The sample holds no much larger clone one base away, and base qualities are not on file.

Library construction relied on RT-PCR. The sequencing machine was a NextSeq 550. TCRdb handled the public reads itself, with Q25 trimming in fastp and clone calling in MiXCR, and kept productive beta chains. Here each entry gathers all rows of one CDR3 protein and keeps the most common genes and DNA. Within this sample are about 23,000 distinct CDR3 sequences, with 25% to 30% of them counted one time only. The top ten clones comprise around 45% of the sample. The sequence came from a human donor who was either an allogeneic HSCT recipient or a stem cell or donor lymphocyte infusion donor (not recorded which). It is not recorded whose cells these are; they may come from a transplant donor. Source material: blood, either unsorted or a sorted T cell fraction (not recorded which). Recombination linked TRBV6-5 to TRBJ1-2; TRBD1 is a weak D gene call, 5 bases matching. The CDR3 corresponds to CASSRAGNGYTF. The DNA sequence is TGTGCCAGCAGTAGGGCAGGGAATGGCTACACCTTC.